A selection of T cell receptor beta chains follows, all from one sample in a study of shared clonotypes between healthy human individuals. Method: immunoSEQ multiplex PCR; TCRdb's copy keeps in-frame clones and lacks some. The sample records 2 million to 3 million clones, roughly 93% being singletons. Sequencing was carried out using naive CD4+ T cells from PBMCs. The receptors were sampled from a man in his late teens or twenties in good health. Some clones in this sample may be carry-over from other donors' samples. The CDR3 runs from the conserved cysteine through the conserved F or W. D genes are given only for firm matches. Clone size is shown for a subset of rows, as once, few, many or a class of expanded clone.

d_call j_call v_call clone_size cdr3_aa cdr3_nt
NA TRBJ1-2 TRBV10-3 NA CAIKQGQGYTF TGTGCCATCAAGCAGGGTCAGGGCTACACCTTC
TRBD2 TRBJ2-7 TRBV6-1 NA CASRGTSGNSYEQYF TGTGCCAGCAGGGGGACTAGCGGGAACTCCTACGAGCAGTACTTC
TRBD1 TRBJ1-3 TRBV9 NA CASSTGTVSGNTIYF TGTGCCAGCAGCACGGGGACAGTCTCTGGAAACACCATATATTTT
NA TRBJ2-7 TRBV29-1 NA CSGGGVGEQYF TGCAGCGGGGGCGGGGTCGGCGAGCAGTACTTC
TRBD2 TRBJ2-3 TRBV2 once CASSEAGTSGRDYF TGTGCCAGCAGTGAAGCGGGGACTAGCGGGAGGGATTATTTT
NA TRBJ1-2 TRBV28 NA CASSLRGEGYGYTF TGTGCCAGCAGTTTAAGGGGTGAAGGCTATGGCTACACCTTC
TRBD1 TRBJ1-2 TRBV5-1 NA CASSSGTGIRSRGYTF TGCGCCAGCAGCTCCGGGACAGGGATAAGGTCACGGGGCTACACCTTC
NA TRBJ1-1 TRBV7-9 NA CTGTPDTEAFF TGCACCGGGACACCGGACACTGAAGCTTTCTTT
NA TRBJ2-7 TRBV5-3 NA CARSLMTRTYEQYF TGTGCCAGAAGCTTGATGACAAGGACCTACGAGCAGTACTTC
NA TRBJ1-2 TRBV15 NA CATSRDQGSLYGYTF TGTGCCACCAGCAGAGATCAGGGCAGCCTCTATGGCTACACCTTC
NA TRBJ2-1 TRBV9 NA CASSVVGLGGYNEQFF TGTGCCAGCAGCGTAGTAGGACTAGGGGGTTACAATGAGCAGTTCTTC
TRBD2 TRBJ2-5 TRBV5-1 NA CASSPGTSGPSQETQYF TGCGCCAGCAGCCCGGGGACTAGCGGGCCCAGCCAAGAGACCCAGTACTTC
TRBD1 TRBJ2-5 TRBV19 NA CASSMRQGEETQYF TGTGCCAGTAGTATGCGGCAGGGGGAAGAGACCCAGTACTTC
NA TRBJ2-4 TRBV15 NA CATSRGRAEPLAKNIQYF TGTGCCACCAGCAGAGGACGGGCGGAACCCTTAGCCAAAAACATTCAGTACTTC
NA TRBJ2-7 TRBV11-2 NA CASSLEPAYEQYF TGTGCCAGCAGCTTAGAACCGGCCTACGAGCAGTACTTC
NA TRBJ2-7 TRBV29-1 NA CSVEARGLEQYF TGCAGCGTTGAAGCCCGAGGGCTCGAGCAGTACTTC
TRBD1 TRBJ1-2 TRBV28 NA CASKIKQGNGYTF TGTGCCAGCAAGATCAAACAGGGGAATGGCTACACCTTC
NA TRBJ1-2 TRBV5-5 NA CASSLAPPRTEWNYGYTF TGTGCCAGCAGCTTGGCCCCCCCCCGTACGGAGTGGAACTATGGCTACACCTTC
TRBD1 TRBJ2-7 TRBV5-1 NA CASSTGVSYEQYF TGCGCCAGCAGCACAGGGGTGAGCTACGAGCAGTACTTC
NA TRBJ2-7 TRBV9 NA CASSVATGPTYEQYF TGTGCCAGCAGCGTAGCTACGGGTCCTACCTACGAGCAGTACTTC
NA TRBJ2-3 TRBV28 NA CASRSPLGRADTQYF TGTGCCAGCAGGTCGCCTCTCGGGCGCGCAGATACGCAGTATTTT
NA TRBJ1-2 TRBV12-2 NA CASRSSRGFRKGQGIKDYGYTF TGTGCAAGTCGCTCTAGTAGGGGGTTTAGGAAGGGACAGGGGATAAAGGACTATGGCTACACCTTC
TRBD2 TRBJ2-1 TRBV4-1 NA CASRQPGTSGANEQFF TGCGCCAGCAGACAACCTGGGACTAGCGGGGCAAATGAGCAGTTCTTC
TRBD2 TRBJ2-2 TRBV27 NA CATNLGTSGRAGELFF TGTGCCACCAACCTAGGGACTAGCGGGAGGGCCGGGGAGCTGTTTTTT
NA TRBJ2-1 TRBV4-2 NA CASSQASSRSYNEQFF TGTGCCAGCAGCCAAGCCTCTAGCAGATCCTACAATGAGCAGTTCTTC
TRBD1 TRBJ1-1 TRBV5-1 NA CASSMDRVPEAFF TGCGCCAGCAGCATGGACAGGGTTCCTGAAGCTTTCTTT
NA TRBJ1-1 TRBV19 NA CASIGREMAEDLNTEAFF TGTGCCAGTATCGGTCGGGAAATGGCAGAGGATTTAAACACTGAAGCTTTCTTT